Described below is a single T cell receptor (beta chain) sequence and its context. Its antigen is still unknown. This table comes from immunoSEQ multiplex PCR, and its TCRdb copy is limited to in-frame clones, with some not included. Of tens of thousands of clones detected, about 87% appear once; the ten largest clones hold about 25%. V was cut by 7 bases and J by 3 bases, with 10 bases left in between. The CDR3 sequence is 13 residues long. In germline, CDR1 is SNHLY, CDR2 FYNNEI. The sample is drawn from a study of T cell responses to AZD1222 COVID-19 vaccine. Findings and limits, study-wide: Within unmutated variant regions lay the reported targets of nearly half of spike-specific TCRs. Vaccine-related CD4 TCRs covered spike, predominating at 160-218 and 743-854. Spike-specific TCR breadth and depth grew following two AZD1222 doses.

This TCR derives from an adult who received the AZD1222 COVID-19 vaccine. This chain links TRBV2 with TRBJ1-5; no clear D gene. The starting material was peripheral blood, obtained 28 days after the second AZD1222 dose. The CDR3 spells CASMEQHNQPQHF. The CDR3 DNA reads TGTGCCAGCATGGAGCAGCACAATCAGCCCCAGCATTTT. The full variable domain, rest sourced from reference TRBV2 and TRBJ1-5, is EPEVTQTPSHQVTQMGQEVILRCVPISNHLYFYWYRQILGQKVEFLVSFYNNEISEKSEIFDDQFSVERPDGSNFTLKIRSTKLEDSAMYFCASMEQHNQPQHFGDGTRLSIL.